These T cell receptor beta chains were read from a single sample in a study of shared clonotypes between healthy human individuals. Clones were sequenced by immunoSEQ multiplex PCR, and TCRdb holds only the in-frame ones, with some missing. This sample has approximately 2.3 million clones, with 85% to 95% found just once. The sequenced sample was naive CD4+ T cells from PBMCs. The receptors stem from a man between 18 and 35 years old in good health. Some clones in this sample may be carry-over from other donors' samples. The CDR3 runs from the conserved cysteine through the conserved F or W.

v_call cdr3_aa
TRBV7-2 CASSLSLSASYTQYF
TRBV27 CASSLRPLGSAIYF
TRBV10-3 CAISDWLRNKADTQYF
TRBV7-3 CASSPSVGHGYTF
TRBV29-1 CSVDSLRALQETQYF
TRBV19 CASSISWTENYGYTF
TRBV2 CAIGQGYGYGYTF
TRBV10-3 CAISDAGTVNTGELFF
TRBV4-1 CASSRLSSTFGAYEQYF
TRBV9 CASSAWTGSGAEAFF
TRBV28 CASSLRGDGYTF
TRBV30 CAWRKRGHRGFYGYTF
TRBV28 CASSDSNYGYTF
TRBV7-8 CASSLDSGTGAYEQYF
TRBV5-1 CASRVAAHEDEQFF
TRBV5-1 CASSSTGGRAYEQYF
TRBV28 CASSWDEKLFF
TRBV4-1 CASSQAVFGFGSEEQYF
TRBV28 CASSLAQANEKLFF
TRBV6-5 CASSYSGAAQGYGYTF
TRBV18 CASSPLLADTQYF
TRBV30 CAWSKPGLEMNTEAFF
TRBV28 CASSLGRRSYNEQFF
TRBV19 CASRGQGARNTEAFF
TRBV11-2 CASSLGGWNTGELFF
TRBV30 CAWSVNTGELFF
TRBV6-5 CASRKQGDRYGYTF
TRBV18 CASSPRQDYNYGYTF
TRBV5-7 CASSPRDRVRDEQYF
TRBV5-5 CASSHRYEQYF
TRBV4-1 CASSQAQGYWDGYTF
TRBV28 CASRHGQPLKWVLFF
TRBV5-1 CASSLDGTGEKLFF
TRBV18 CASSPLEGTGELFF
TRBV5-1 CASSSGQYSNQPQHF
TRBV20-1 CSARGLLEQYF
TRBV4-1 CASSQDEGPWADTQYF
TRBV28 CASSLLGQGANNEQFF
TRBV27 CASSLSAGLTDTQYF
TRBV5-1 CASSLASGETQYF